These 5 T cell receptor beta chains came from one sample sequenced in a study of T cells after posttransplantation cyclophosphamide. Libraries were prepared by immunoSEQ multiplex PCR; TCRdb keeps only in-frame clonotypes and omits some of them. The table shows about 22,000 clones, with 85% to 90% occurring only once. Treatment was busulfan-fludarabine conditioning, a marrow graft, and cyclophosphamide on days +3 and +4. This material consisted of PBMCs, taken after allogeneic stem cell transplant with posttransplant cyclophosphamide. All receptors derive from a female patient under 45 who received an allogeneic stem cell transplant from an unrelated donor, was CMV-positive, and had no GVHD. Some T cells may be graft donor cells.

The chain links TRBV11-2 to TRBJ1-1; D is possibly TRBD1 (6 bases). Germline V gene lookup returns CDR1 SGHAT and CDR2 FQNNGV. CDR3 length equals 16 residues. V was pared by 4 bases and J by 5 bases, with 20 bases between. CDR3 DNA: TGTGCCAGCAGCTCGCTCCGGGGAGCGGGACAAACTGAAGCTTTCTTT. Amino acids: CASSSLRGAGQTEAFF. Using reference TRBV11-2 and TRBJ1-1 for the parts outside the CDR3, the full variable domain is EAGVAQSPRYKIIEKRQSVAFWCNPISGHATLYWYQQILGQGPKLLIQFQNNGVVDDSQLPKDRFSAERLKGVDSTLKIQPAKLEDSAVYLCASSSLRGAGQTEAFFGQGTRLTVV.

The V gene is TRBV29-1, the J gene TRBJ1-2, with 12 bases that match TRBD1. The CDR3 is 13 amino acids. Germline assignment: CDR1 SQVTM and CDR2 ANQGSEA. The ends lost 6 bases at V and 6 bases at J; junction bases unmatched: 5. The CDR3, as DNA: TGCAGCGTGGGACAGGGGGCGCAGAATGGCTACACCTTC. This gives the protein CSVGQGAQNGYTF. The whole variable domain, filled in from reference TRBV29-1 and TRBJ1-2, reads SAVISQKPSRDICQRGTSLTIQCQVDSQVTMMFWYRQQPGQSLTLIATANQGSEATYESGFVIDKFPISRPNLTFSTLTVSNMSPEDSSIYLCSVGQGAQNGYTFGSGTRLTVV.

This clone was detected only once. As DNA, the CDR3 is TGCGCCAGCAGCACCCGGGGGACCTATGTTGAGACCCAGTACTTC. It yields the protein CASSTRGTYVETQYF. The rearrangement joins TRBV5-1 to TRBJ2-5; D possibly corresponds to TRBD2 (6 bases). The ends were cut back, 4 bases at V and 5 bases at J, with 18 bases in the middle. CDR3 length equals 15 residues. The germline V gene encodes CDR1 SGHRS and CDR2 YFSETQ. The whole variable domain, filled in from reference TRBV5-1 and TRBJ2-5, reads KAGVTQTPRYLIKTRGQQVTLSCSPISGHRSVSWYQQTPGQGLQFLFEYFSETQRNKGNFPGRFSGRQFSNSRSEMNVSTLELGDSALYLCASSTRGTYVETQYFGPGTRLLVL.

The CDR3 loop is CASSTLPPANEKLFF. CDR3 DNA: TGTGCCAGCAGCACTTTACCACCGGCTAATGAAAAACTGTTTTTT. The chain links TRBV9 to TRBJ1-4; D gene ambiguous. Germline V gene lookup returns CDR1 SGDLS and CDR2 YYNGEE. This CDR3 contains 15 residues. V was trimmed by 4 bases and J by 3 bases, leaving 13 bases between them.

The chain employs TRBV19 and TRBJ2-7; 10 nucleotides match TRBD1. The J segment lost 5 bases and the V segment lost 7 bases, leaving 11 bases of the junction unmatched. The germline CDR1 and CDR2 sequences are LNHDA and SQIVND (reference sequence). The CDR3 extends over 15 amino acids. CDR3 DNA sequence: TGTGCCAGTAACCGCCCGGGACAGGGGATCCACGAGCAGTACTTC. Amino acids: CASNRPGQGIHEQYF.